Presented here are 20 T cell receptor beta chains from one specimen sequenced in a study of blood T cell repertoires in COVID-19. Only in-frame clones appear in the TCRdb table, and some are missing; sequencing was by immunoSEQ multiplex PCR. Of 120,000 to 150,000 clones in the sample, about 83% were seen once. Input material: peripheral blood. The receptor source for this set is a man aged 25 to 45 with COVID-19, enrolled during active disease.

This CDR3 is CASSLVALAGYPYEQYF. In DNA form, the CDR3 reads TGTGCCAGCAGCTTAGTGGCGCTAGCGGGTTACCCCTACGAGCAGTACTTC. V usage is TRBV7-2 and J usage is TRBJ2-7, with 8 nucleotides matching TRBD2. The CDR3 has 17 residues. CDR1 and CDR2 from the germline V gene are SGHTA and FQGNSA. Trimming cost V 1 base and J 2 bases; bases outside gene matches: 10.

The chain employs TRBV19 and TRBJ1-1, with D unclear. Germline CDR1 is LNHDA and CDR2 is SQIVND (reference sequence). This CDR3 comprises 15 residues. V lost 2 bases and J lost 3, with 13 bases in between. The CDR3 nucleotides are TGTGCCAGTAGTATACGGATCGGGAGGGACACTGAAGCTTTCTTT. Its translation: CASSIRIGRDTEAFF.

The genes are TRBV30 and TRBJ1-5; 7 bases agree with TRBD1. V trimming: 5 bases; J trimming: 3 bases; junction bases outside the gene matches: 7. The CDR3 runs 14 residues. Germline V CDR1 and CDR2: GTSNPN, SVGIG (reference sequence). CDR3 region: CAWRGDSTNQPQHF. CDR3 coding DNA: TGTGCCTGGCGCGGGGACAGTACCAATCAGCCCCAGCATTTT.

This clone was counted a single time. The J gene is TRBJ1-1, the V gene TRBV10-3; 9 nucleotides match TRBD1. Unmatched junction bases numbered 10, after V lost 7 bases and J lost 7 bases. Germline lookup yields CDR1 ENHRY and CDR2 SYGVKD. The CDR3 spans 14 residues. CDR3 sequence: CAINSRQGVVEAFF. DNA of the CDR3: TGTGCCATCAACTCTAGACAGGGGGTGGTTGAAGCTTTCTTT.

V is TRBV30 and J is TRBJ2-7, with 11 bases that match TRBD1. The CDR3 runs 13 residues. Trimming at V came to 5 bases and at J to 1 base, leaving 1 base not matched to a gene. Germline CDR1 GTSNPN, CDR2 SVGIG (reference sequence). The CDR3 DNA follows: TGTGCCTGGGGGACAGGGGGGTCCTACGAGCAGTACTTC. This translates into CAWGTGGSYEQYF.

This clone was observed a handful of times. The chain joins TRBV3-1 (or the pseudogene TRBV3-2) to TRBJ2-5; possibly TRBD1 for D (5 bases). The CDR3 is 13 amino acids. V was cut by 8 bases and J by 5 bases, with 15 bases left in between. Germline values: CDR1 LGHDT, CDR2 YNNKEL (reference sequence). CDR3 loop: CASWGGVEETQYF. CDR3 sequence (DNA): TGTGCCAGCTGGGGCGGAGTGGAGGAGACCCAGTACTTC.

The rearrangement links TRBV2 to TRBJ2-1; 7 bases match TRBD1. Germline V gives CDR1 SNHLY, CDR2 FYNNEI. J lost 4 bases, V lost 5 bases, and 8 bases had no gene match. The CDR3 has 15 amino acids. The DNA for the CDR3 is TGTGCCAGCAGTCTGACCGGGACAGCGTACAATGAGCAGTTCTTC. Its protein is CASSLTGTAYNEQFF.

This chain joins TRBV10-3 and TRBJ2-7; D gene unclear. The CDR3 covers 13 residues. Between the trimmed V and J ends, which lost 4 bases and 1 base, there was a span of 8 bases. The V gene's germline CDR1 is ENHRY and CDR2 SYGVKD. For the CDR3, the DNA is TGTGCCATCAGTGGATACAGTTCCTACGAGCAGTACTTC. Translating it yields CAISGYSSYEQYF.

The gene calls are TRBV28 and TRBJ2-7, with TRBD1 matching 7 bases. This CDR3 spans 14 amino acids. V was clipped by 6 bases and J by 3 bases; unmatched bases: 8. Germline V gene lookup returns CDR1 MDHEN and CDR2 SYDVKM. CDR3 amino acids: CASRQTGDSYEQYF. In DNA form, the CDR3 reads TGTGCCAGCAGGCAAACAGGGGACAGCTACGAGCAGTACTTC.

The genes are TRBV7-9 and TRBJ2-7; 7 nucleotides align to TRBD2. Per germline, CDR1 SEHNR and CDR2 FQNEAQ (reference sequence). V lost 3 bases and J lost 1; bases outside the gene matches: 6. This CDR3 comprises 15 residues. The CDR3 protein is CASSFGGSRSYEQYF. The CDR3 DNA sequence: TGTGCCAGCAGCTTTGGCGGGAGTCGGTCCTACGAGCAGTACTTC.

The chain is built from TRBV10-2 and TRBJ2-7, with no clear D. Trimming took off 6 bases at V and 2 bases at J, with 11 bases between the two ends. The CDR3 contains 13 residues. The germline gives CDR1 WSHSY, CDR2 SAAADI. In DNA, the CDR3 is TGCGCCAGCAGGTCTCCCGGAGCCTACGAGCAGTACTTC. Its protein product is CASRSPGAYEQYF.

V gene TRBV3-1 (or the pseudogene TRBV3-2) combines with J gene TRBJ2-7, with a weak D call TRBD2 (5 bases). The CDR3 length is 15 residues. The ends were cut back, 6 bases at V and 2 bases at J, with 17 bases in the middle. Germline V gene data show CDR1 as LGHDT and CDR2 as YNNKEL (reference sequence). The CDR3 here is CASRLSGKPTYEQYF. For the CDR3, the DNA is TGTGCCAGCAGACTATCCGGGAAGCCTACCTACGAGCAGTACTTC.

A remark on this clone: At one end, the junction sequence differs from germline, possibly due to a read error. CDR3 loop: CASSLGLDSILF. The DNA for the CDR3 is TGTGCCAGCAGCTTAGGACTAGACAGCATACTCTTC. The chain couples TRBV7-6 to TRBJ1-2; maybe TRBD1 (5 bases). The germline CDR1 and CDR2 sequences are SGHVS and FNYEAQ. The CDR3 is made up of 12 amino acids.

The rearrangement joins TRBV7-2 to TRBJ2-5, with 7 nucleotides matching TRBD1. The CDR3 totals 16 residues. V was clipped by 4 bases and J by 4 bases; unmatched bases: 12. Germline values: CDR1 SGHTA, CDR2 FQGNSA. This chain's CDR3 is CASSSRYRGSGETQYF. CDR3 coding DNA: TGTGCCAGCAGCTCTCGATACAGGGGTTCGGGAGAGACCCAGTACTTC.

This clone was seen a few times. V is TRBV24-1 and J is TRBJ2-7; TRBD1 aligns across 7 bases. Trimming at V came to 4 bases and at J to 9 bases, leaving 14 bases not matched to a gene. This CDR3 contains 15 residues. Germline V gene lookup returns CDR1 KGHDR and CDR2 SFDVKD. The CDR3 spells CATSEAGGQSPRQYF. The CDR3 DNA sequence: TGTGCCACCAGTGAGGCTGGGGGACAGTCACCCAGGCAGTACTTC.

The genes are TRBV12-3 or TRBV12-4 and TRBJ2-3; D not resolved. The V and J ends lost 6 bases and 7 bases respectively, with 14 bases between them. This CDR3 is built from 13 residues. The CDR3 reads CASRTQARHTQYF. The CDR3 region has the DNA TGTGCCAGCAGAACCCAGGCCCGGCATACGCAGTATTTT.

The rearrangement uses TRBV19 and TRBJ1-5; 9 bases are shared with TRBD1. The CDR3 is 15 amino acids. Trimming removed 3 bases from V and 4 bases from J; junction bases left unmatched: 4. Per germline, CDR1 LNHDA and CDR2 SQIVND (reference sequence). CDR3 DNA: TGTGCCAGTAGTATCACAGGGGGCTCGAATCAGCCCCAGCATTTT. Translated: CASSITGGSNQPQHF.

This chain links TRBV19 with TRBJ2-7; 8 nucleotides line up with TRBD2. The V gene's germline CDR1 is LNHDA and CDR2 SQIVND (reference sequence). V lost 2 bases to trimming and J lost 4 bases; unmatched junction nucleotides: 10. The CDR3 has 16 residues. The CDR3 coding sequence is TGTGCCAGTAGTATAACTAGCGGCAAAGGGAGGTACGAGCAGTACTTC. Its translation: CASSITSGKGRYEQYF.

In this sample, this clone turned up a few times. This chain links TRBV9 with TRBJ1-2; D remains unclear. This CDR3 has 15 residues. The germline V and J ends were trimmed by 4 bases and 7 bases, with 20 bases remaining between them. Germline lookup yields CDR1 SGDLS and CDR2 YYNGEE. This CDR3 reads CASSPRGGASGGYTF. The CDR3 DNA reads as TGTGCCAGCAGCCCGCGGGGTGGAGCCAGCGGTGGCTACACCTTC. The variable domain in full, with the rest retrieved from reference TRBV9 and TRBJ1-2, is DSGVTQTPKHLITATGQRVTLRCSPRSGDLSVYWYQQSLDQGLQFLIQYYNGEERAKGNILERFSAQQFPDLHSELNLSSLELGDSALYFCASSPRGGASGGYTFGSGTRLTVV.

The DNA for the CDR3 is TGTGCCAGATTGCCAGGGCTCCCTGGCTACACCTTC. Translated, it gives CARLPGLPGYTF. The chain has TRBV5-3 and TRBJ1-2, with a weak D call TRBD1 (5 bases). TRBV5-3 belongs to the ORF category, with a function that is uncertain. V was pared by 7 bases and J by 7 bases, with 14 bases between. The CDR3 extends over 12 amino acids.